This T cell receptor beta chain was obtained from a study of T cells in Graves' hyperthyroidism and ophthalmopathy (dated by TCRdb to between 2018 and 2020). Describing the broader study: Peripheral blood samples were taken at initial diagnosis, before any treatment was given. In addition, the study compared T-cell repertoires in thyroid tissue and in blood from several Graves' hyperthyroidism patients. For training and testing, the 100 or so patients in the discovery cohort were randomly divided in a 7:3 ratio. An independent validation cohort of around 20 hyperthyroidism patients and more than 15 patients who later progressed to ophthalmopathy tested prospective prediction of ophthalmopathy. After sampling, hyperthyroidism patients received methimazole starting at 30 mg daily, and ophthalmopathy patients received high-dose intravenous methylprednisolone. The paper describes TCR Vbeta CDR3 sequencing of around 130 peripheral blood samples, made up of about 40 ophthalmopathy patients, some 80 hyperthyroidism patients and about 17 progressor patients. To identify TCR V-J signatures that set the groups apart, the researchers used a discovery cohort of 90 to 100 patients, made up of 40 to 45 with Graves' ophthalmopathy and about 55 with stable Graves' hyperthyroidism.

General study outcomes and caveats: During validation, the model predicted progression to ophthalmopathy a median of about 6.3 months ahead of onset, with around 71% sensitivity and 72.22% specificity. In cross-validation, a model built on a 13 V-J signature told ophthalmopathy apart from stable hyperthyroidism with 85% to 90% sensitivity and about 81% specificity, and in testing the same model reached 80%/75%. Sample size was not statistically predetermined, and blinding of investigators to group allocation was not performed. Most expanded thyroid clonotypes (frequency above 0.001) were also found in blood, which suggests that blood repertoires may mirror thyroid immune responses.

At least ten counts were recorded for this clonotype. Its antigen remains undetermined. The input lacks base qualities; no much larger clone sits a single base away. Relative to germline, V is 0 bases shorter and J is 1 base shorter, with 9 bases between their ends. Spanning cysteine to phenylalanine, the CDR3 consists of 15 amino acids. CDR3 DNA only is kept here, 45 bases in frame from base 1. In the germline V gene, CDR1 corresponds to SNHLY and CDR2 to FYNNEI. Amplification of TCR beta CDR3 regions was carried out from RNA transcripts. The first round of RT-PCR for the TCR CDR3 was performed with the HTBI primer set and the Qiagen OneStep RT-PCR kit. Libraries were constructed in a second round of multiplex PCR, after which size selection and purification were carried out. Sequencing of the libraries was done on an Illumina HiSeq2000 using paired-end 100 bp reads. Per the authors' processing: Raw data were processed with SOAPnuke, discarding reads with adapters, uncalled bases, mean Phred below 15, or no exact constant-primer or identifier match. High-quality paired reads were merged with COPE v1.2.5, and unique nucleotide sequences were defined as clonotypes. MiTCR v1.1 was used to align clonotypes to the IMGT TRBV, TRBD and TRBJ reference segments. The analysis was restricted to V-J combinations with a frequency above 0.0001, which together covered about 99% of the repertoires. The TCS score was defined as F50 (clonal expansion) divided by E x V (chaos), with BLOSUM62-based TCRdist calculated between CDR3 peptides within each V-J. Welch's t-statistics and random forest reduced around 550 V-J features to roughly 13, which were used in a naive Bayes classifier (R e1071). TCRdb passed the public sequencing reads through fastp at Q25 and MiXCR, retaining productive beta sequences. Rows are unified per CDR3 protein, each entry keeping the most common DNA and genes. These V and J calls originate from TCRdb's pipeline instead of the authors' own analysis. The sample table lists 350,000 or so distinct CDR3 sequences, about 20% of them with a count of one. The top ten hold about 53% of the sample.

Stable Graves' hyperthyroidism was defined as the absence of progression to ophthalmopathy over 18 months of follow-up. Hyperthyroidism patients were aged 18 to 65 years and newly diagnosed, with disease duration of less than 2 months. Exclusion was applied to patients with uncontrolled infections, other autoimmune diseases, pregnancy or lactation. Diagnoses were based on clinical symptoms, serum thyroxine and TRAb, thyroid ultrasound and orbital computed tomography. PBMCs were separated from 10 ml of fresh peripheral blood using Ficoll-Paque density gradient centrifugation. Trizol reagent was used to extract total RNA, and RNA quality was then checked on an Agilent 2100 Bioanalyzer.

The sample was blood. The receptor was isolated from a woman aged 50 to 60 with Graves' hyperthyroidism. The sequence is built from TRBV2 and TRBJ1-1, with the D gene call left open. This receptor has the CDR3 CASSEAPFSNTEAFF. The DNA sequence is given as TGTGCCAGCAGTGAAGCCCCGTTTTCGAACACTGAAGCTTTCTTT.